This TCR beta chain was identified in a study of cytomegalovirus exposure and HLA in healthy donors. V lost 4 bases, J lost 6 bases, and 13 bases lay in between. The CDR3 is made up of 13 amino acids. Germline lookup yields CDR1 SGHRS and CDR2 YFSETQ. TCRdb's copy holds only in-frame clones and misses some; the assay was immunoSEQ multiplex PCR. The table lists approximately 170,000 clones, approximately 81% of them singletons. This clonotype originated in a man younger than 35 in good health and CMV-seropositive. Sequenced sample: PBMCs. The chain employs TRBV5-1 and TRBJ1-1; D ambiguous. This CDR3 reads CASSQASSAEAFF. DNA for the CDR3: TGCGCCAGCAGCCAAGCCTCGAGCGCTGAAGCTTTCTTT.